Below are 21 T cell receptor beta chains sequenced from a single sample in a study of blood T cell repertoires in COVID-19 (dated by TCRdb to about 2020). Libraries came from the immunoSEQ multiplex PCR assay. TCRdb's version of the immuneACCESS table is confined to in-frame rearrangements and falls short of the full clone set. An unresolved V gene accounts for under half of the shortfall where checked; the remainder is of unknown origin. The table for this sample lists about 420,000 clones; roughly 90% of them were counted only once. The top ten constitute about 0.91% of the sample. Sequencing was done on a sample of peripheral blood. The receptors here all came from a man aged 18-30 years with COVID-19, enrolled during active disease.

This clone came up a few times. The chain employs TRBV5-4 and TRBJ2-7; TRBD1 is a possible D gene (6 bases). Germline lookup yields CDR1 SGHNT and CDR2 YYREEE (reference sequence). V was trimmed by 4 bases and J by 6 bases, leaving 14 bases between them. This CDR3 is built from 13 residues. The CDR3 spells CASSLGAGREQYF. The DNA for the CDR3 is TGTGCCAGCAGCCTGGGGGCAGGGCGCGAGCAGTACTTC.

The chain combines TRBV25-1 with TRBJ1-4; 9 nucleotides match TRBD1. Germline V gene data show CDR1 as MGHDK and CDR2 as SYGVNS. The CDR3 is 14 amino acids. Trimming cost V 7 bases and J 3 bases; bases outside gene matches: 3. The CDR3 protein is CASKGTGPNEKLFF. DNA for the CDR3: TGTGCCAGCAAGGGGACAGGGCCTAATGAAAAACTGTTTTTT. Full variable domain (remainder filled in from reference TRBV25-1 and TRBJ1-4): EADIYQTPRYLVIGTGKKITLECSQTMGHDKMYWYQQDPGMELHLIHYSYGVNSTEKGDLSSESTVSRIRTEHFPLTLESARPSHTSQYLCASKGTGPNEKLFFGSGTQLSVL.

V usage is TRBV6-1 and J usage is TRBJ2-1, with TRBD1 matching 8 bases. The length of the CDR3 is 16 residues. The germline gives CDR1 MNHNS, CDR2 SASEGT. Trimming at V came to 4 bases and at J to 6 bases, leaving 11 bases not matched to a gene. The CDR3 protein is CASSGYLTGASNEQFF. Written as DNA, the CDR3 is TGTGCCAGCAGTGGATACCTGACAGGGGCGAGCAATGAGCAGTTCTTC.

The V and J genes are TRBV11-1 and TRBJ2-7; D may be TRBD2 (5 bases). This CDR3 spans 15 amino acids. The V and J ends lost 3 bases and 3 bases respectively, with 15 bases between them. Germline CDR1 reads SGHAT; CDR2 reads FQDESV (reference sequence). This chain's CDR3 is CASSLGTGKNYEQYF. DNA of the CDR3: TGTGCCAGCAGCTTGGGTACGGGAAAGAACTACGAGCAGTACTTC.

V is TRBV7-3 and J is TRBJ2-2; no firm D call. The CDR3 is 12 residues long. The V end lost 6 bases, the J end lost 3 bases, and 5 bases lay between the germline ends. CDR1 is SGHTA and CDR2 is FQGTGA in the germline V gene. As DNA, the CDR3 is TGTGCCAGCAGTATTGACACCGGGGAGCTGTTTTTT. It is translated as CASSIDTGELFF.

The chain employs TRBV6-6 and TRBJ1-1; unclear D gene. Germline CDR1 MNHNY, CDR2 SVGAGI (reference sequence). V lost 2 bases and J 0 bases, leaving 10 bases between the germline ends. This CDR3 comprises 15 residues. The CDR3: CASSYEYSLNTEAFF. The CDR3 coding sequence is TGTGCCAGCAGTTACGAATATAGTCTGAACACTGAAGCTTTCTTT.

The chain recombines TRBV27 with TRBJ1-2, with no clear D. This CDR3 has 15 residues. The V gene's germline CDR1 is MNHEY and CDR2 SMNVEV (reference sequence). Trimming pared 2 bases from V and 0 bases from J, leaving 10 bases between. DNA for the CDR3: TGTGCCAGCAGTTTAAAAGCGCCCGCTAACTATGGCTACACCTTC. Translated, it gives CASSLKAPANYGYTF.

The CDR3 reads CASSQLNSPLHF. In DNA, the CDR3 is TGTGCCAGCAGCCAATTGAATTCACCCCTCCACTTT. The chain joins TRBV27 to TRBJ1-6; D is unclear. The germline CDR1 and CDR2 sequences are MNHEY and SMNVEV (reference sequence). The CDR3 totals 12 residues. V lost 6 bases and J 7 bases, leaving 7 bases between the germline ends.

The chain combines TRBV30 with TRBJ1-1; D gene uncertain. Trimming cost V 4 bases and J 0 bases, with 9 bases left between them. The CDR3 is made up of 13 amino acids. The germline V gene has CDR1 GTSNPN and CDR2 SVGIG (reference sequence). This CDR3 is CAWMQVLNTEAFF. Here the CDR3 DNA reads TGTGCCTGGATGCAGGTATTGAACACTGAAGCTTTCTTT.

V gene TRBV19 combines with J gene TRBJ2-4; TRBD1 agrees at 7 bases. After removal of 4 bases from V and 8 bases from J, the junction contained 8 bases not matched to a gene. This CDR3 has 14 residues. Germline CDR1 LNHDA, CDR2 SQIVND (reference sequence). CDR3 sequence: CASSTDRESYIQYF. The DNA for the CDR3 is TGTGCCAGTAGTACCGACAGGGAAAGCTACATTCAGTACTTC.

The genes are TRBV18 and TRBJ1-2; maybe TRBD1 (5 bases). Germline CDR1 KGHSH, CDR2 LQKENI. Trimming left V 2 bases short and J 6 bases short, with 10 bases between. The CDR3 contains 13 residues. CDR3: CASSPTTEHGYTF. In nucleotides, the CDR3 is TGTGCCAGCTCACCAACGACAGAACATGGCTACACCTTC.

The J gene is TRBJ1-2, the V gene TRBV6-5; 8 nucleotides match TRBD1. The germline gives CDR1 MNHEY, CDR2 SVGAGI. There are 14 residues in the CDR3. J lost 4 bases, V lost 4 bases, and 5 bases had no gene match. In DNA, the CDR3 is TGTGCCAGCAGTTTTGGACAGGGAGGCTATGGCTACACCTTC. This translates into CASSFGQGGYGYTF.

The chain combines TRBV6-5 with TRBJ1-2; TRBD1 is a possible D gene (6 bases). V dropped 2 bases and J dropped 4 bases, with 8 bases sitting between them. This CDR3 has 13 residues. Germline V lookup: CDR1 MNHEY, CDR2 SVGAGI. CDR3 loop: CASSYGRGYGYTF. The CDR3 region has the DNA TGTGCCAGCAGTTACGGCAGGGGCTATGGCTACACCTTC.

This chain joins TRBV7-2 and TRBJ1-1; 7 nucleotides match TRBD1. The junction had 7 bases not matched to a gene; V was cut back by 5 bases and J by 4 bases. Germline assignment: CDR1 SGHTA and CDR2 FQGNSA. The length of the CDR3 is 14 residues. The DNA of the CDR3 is TGTGCCAGCAGCATCACAGGGGCGAGCACTGAAGCTTTCTTT. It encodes CASSITGASTEAFF.

DNA of the CDR3: TGTGCCAGCCGAACAGGGTCCACCTACGAGCAGTACTTC. This gives the protein CASRTGSTYEQYF. This chain uses TRBV2 with TRBJ2-7, with TRBD1 as a possible D gene (6 bases). The V end was cut by 8 bases, the J end by 2 bases, with 13 bases between. There are 13 residues in the CDR3. Germline V gene lookup returns CDR1 SNHLY and CDR2 FYNNEI.

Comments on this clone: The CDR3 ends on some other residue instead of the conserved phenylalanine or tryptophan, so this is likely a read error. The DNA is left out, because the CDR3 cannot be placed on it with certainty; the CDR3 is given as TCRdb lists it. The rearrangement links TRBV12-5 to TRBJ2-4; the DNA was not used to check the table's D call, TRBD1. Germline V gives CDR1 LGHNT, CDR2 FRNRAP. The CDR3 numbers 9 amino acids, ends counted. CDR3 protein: CASGLGTGD.

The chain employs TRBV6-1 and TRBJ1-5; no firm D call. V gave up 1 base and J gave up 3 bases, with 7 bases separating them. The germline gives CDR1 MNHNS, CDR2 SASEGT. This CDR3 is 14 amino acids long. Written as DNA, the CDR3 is TGTGCCAGCAGTGAAGGGCCAGACAATCAGCCCCAGCATTTT. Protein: CASSEGPDNQPQHF.

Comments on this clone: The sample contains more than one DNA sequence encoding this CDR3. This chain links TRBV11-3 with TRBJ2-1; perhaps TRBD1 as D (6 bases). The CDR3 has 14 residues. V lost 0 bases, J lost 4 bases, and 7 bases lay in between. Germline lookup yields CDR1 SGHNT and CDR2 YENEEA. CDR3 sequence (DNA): TGTGCCAGCAGCTTAGATGGACAGTACAATGAGCAGTTCTTC. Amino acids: CASSLDGQYNEQFF.

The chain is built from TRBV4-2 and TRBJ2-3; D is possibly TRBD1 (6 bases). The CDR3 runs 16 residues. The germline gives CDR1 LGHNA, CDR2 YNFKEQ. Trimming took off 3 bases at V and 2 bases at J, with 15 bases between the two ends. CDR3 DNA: TGTGCCAGCAGCCAGGGGCAGGGGAGATACACAGATACGCAGTATTTT. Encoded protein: CASSQGQGRYTDTQYF.

CDR3 sequence: CASSFAAGSYEQYF. CDR3 sequence (DNA): TGTGCCAGCAGCTTTGCAGCGGGATCCTACGAGCAGTACTTC. J is TRBJ2-7 and V is TRBV7-9; 7 nucleotides align to TRBD2. This CDR3 has 14 amino acids. Germline V gives CDR1 SEHNR, CDR2 FQNEAQ (reference sequence). V lost 3 bases and J lost 1; bases outside the gene matches: 3. Based on the CDR3 plus reference TRBV7-9 and TRBJ2-7, the full variable domain is DTGVSQNPRHKITKRGQNVTFRCDPISEHNRLYWYRQTLGQGPEFLTYFQNEAQLEKSRLLSDRFSAERPKGSFSTLEIQRTEQGDSAMYLCASSFAAGSYEQYFGPGTRLTVT.

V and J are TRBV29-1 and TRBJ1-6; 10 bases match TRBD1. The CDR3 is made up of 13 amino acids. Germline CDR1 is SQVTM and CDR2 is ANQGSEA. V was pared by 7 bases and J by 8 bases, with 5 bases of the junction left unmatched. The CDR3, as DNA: TGCAGCGCCTCGACAGGGGGCGATTCACCCCTCCACTTT. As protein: CSASTGGDSPLHF.